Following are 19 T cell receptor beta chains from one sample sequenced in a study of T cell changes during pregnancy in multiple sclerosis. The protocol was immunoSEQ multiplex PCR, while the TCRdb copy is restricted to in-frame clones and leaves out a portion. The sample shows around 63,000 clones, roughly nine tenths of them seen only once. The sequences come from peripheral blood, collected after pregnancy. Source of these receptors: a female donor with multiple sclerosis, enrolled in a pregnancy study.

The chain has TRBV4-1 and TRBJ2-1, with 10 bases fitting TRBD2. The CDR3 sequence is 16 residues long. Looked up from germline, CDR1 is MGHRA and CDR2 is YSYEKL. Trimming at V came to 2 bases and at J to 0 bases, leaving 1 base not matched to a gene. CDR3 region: CASSQSSGGSYNEQFF. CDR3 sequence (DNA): TGCGCCAGCAGCCAATCTAGCGGGGGCTCCTACAATGAGCAGTTCTTC.

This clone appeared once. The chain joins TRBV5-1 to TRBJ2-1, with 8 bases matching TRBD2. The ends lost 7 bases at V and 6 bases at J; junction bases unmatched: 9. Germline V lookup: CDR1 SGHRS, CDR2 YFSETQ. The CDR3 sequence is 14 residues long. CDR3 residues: CASGVGAGANEQFF. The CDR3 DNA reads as TGCGCCAGCGGAGTTGGAGCGGGAGCCAATGAGCAGTTCTTC.

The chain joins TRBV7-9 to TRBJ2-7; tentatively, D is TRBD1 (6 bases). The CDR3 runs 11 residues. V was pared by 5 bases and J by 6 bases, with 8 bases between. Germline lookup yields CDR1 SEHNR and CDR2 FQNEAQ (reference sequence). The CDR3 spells CASSPGVEQYF. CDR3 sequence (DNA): TGTGCCAGCAGCCCAGGGGTCGAGCAGTACTTC.

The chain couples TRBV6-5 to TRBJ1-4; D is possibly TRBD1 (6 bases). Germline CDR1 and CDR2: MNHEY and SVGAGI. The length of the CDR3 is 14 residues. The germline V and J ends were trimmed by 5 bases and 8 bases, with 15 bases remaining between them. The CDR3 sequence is CASSAPGTREKLFF. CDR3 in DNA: TGTGCCAGCAGTGCTCCCGGGACACGCGAAAAACTGTTTTTT.

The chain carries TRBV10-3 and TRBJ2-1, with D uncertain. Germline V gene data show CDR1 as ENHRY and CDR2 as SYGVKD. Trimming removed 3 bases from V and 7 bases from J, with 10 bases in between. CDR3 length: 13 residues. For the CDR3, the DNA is TGTGCCATCAGTGATTACGCGCGGAATGAGCAGTTCTTC. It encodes CAISDYARNEQFF.

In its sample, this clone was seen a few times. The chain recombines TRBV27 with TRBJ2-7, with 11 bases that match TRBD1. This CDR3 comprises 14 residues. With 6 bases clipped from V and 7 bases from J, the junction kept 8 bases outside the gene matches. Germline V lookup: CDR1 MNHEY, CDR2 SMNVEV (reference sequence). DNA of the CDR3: TGTGCCAGCAGCAGGGACAGGGGGTCGGTAGAGCAGTACTTC. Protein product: CASSRDRGSVEQYF.

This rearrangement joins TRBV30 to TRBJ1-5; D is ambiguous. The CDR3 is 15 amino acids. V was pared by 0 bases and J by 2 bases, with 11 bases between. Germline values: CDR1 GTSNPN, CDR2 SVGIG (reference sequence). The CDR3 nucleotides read TGTGCCTGGAGTGTCTCGGGTCTGGGCAATCAGCCCCAGCATTTT. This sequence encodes CAWSVSGLGNQPQHF.

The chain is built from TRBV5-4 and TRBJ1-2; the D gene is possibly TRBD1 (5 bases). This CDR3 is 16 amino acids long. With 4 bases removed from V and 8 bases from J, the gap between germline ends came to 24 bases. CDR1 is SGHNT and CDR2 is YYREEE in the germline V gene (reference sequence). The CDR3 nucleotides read TGTGCCAGCAGCCGCAGCGGTGGGGGGGAAGTGGGGGGCTACACCTTC. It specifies CASSRSGGGEVGGYTF.

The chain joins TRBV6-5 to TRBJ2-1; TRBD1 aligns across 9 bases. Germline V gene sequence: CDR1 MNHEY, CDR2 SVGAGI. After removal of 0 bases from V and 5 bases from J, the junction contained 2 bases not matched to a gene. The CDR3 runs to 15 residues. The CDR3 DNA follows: TGTGCCAGCAGTTACTCACAGGGGGCCCACAATGAGCAGTTCTTC. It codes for CASSYSQGAHNEQFF.

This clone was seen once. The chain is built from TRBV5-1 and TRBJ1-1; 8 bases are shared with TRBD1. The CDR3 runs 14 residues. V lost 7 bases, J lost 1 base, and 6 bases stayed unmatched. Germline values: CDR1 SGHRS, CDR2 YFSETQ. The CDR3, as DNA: TGCGCCAGCGTAGCCGGGACAGGGAACACTGAAGCTTTCTTT. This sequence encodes CASVAGTGNTEAFF.

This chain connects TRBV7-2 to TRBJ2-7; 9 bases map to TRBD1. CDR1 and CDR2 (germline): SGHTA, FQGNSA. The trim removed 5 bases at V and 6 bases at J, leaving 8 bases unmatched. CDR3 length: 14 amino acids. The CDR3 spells CASSTGTGIREQYF. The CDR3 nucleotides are TGTGCCAGCAGCACCGGGACAGGGATCCGCGAGCAGTACTTC. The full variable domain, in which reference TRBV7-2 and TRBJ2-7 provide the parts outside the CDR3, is GAGVSQSPSNKVTEKGKDVELRCDPISGHTALYWYRQSLGQGLEFLIYFQGNSAPDKSGLPSDRFSAERTGGSVSTLTIQRTQQEDSAVYLCASSTGTGIREQYFGPGTRLTVT.

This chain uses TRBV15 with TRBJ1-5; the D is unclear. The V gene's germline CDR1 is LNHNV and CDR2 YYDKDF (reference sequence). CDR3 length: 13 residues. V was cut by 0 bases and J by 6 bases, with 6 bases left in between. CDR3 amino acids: CATSRDRSQPQHF. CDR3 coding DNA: TGTGCCACCAGCAGAGATCGGAGTCAGCCCCAGCATTTT.

The CDR3 reads CASSQLSSQYNEQFF. The CDR3 DNA sequence: TGTGCCAGCAGCCAATTAAGTAGCCAATACAATGAGCAGTTCTTC. V gene TRBV14 combines with J gene TRBJ2-1; D call uncertain. Germline V gene data show CDR1 as SGHDN and CDR2 as FVKESK. Trimming cost V 2 bases and J 4 bases, with 12 bases left between them. This CDR3 contains 15 residues.

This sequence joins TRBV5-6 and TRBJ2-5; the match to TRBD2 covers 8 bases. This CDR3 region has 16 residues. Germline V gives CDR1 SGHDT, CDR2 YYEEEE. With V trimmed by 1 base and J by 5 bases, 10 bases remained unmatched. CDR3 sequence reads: CASSLILREVGETQYF. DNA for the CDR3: TGTGCCAGCAGCTTGATTTTGCGGGAGGTCGGGGAGACCCAGTACTTC.

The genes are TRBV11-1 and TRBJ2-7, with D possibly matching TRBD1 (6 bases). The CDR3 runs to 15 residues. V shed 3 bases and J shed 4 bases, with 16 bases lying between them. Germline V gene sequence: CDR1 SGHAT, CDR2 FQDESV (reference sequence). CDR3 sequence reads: CASSLLVGGPYEQYF. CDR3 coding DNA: TGTGCCAGCAGCTTGCTTGTAGGGGGTCCGTACGAGCAGTACTTC.

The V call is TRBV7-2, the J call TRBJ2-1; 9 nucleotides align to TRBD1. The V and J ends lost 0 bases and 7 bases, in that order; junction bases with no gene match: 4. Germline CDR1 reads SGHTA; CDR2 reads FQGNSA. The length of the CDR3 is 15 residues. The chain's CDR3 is CASSLAGTGRNEQFF. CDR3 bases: TGTGCCAGCAGCTTAGCCGGGACAGGGAGAAATGAGCAGTTCTTC.

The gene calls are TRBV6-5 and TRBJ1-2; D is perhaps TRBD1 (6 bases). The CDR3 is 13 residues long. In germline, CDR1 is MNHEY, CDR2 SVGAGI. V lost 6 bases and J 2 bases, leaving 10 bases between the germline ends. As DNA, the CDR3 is TGTGCCAGCAGCTTCGGACAGAACTATGGCTACACCTTC. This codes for CASSFGQNYGYTF.

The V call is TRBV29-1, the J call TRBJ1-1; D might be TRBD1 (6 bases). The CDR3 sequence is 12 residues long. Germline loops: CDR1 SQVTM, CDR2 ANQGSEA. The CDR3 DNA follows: TGCAGTTCTTCTGAGGGGGACACTGAAGCTTTCTTT. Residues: CSSSEGDTEAFF.

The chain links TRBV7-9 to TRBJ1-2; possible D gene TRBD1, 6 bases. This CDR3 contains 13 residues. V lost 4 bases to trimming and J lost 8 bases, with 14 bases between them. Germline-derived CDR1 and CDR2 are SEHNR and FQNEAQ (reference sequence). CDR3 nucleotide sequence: TGTGCCAGCAGCTCGAGTGGGGGCCAGGGCTACACCTTC. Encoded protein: CASSSSGGQGYTF.